These 5 T cell receptor beta chains were sequenced from one sample in a study of T-cell reconstitution after alpha-beta-depleted transplantation in children. Preparation of the TCRbeta library involved a method that used unique molecular identifiers. From the PCR reads, TCRdb called clonotypes with MiXCR, one entry per CDR3 protein. The sample shows roughly 500,000 distinct CDR3 sequences, about 10% of them seen only once. Here the sequenced sample was PBMCs, taken before TCRalphabeta/CD19-depleted stem cell transplant. Receptors were obtained from a child between 2 and 9 years old with inherited bone marrow failure, due to receive a stem cell transplant.

The V gene is TRBV29-1, the J gene TRBJ1-2, with 9 bases that match TRBD1. The CDR3 runs 17 residues. J gave up 2 bases and V 0 bases, and 10 bases lay outside the gene matches. CDR1 is SQVTM, CDR2 ANQGSEA, per germline. The CDR3 region has the DNA TGCAGCGTTGAAGATCCCGATAACAGGGGGCAAAACTATGGCTACACCTTC. Translation gives CSVEDPDNRGQNYGYTF.

This clonotype has a count of ten or more. The chain couples TRBV7-2 to TRBJ2-1; 7 positions agree with TRBD1. J lost 4 bases, V lost 1 base, and 10 bases had no gene match. CDR3 size: 17 residues. In germline, CDR1 is SGHTA, CDR2 FQGNSA. CDR3 nucleotides: TGTGCCAGCAGCTTAGGTCCGAGGGACAGCATTTACAATGAGCAGTTCTTC. Protein: CASSLGPRDSIYNEQFF.

This chain connects TRBV4-3 to TRBJ2-2, with a weak D call TRBD1 (5 bases). Germline V lookup: CDR1 LGHNA, CDR2 YSLEER. The ends were cut back, 0 bases at V and 6 bases at J, with 5 bases in the middle. The CDR3 runs to 13 residues. The CDR3 nucleotides read TGCGCCAGCAGCCAAGACAGGGCCGGGGAGCTGTTTTTT. Amino acids: CASSQDRAGELFF.

This clonotype was picked up many times. The chain links TRBV10-2 to TRBJ2-1; D is uncertain. V was pared by 6 bases and J by 5 bases, with 17 bases between. The CDR3 loop spans 15 amino acids. The germline gives CDR1 WSHSY, CDR2 SAAADI. The CDR3 here is CASRPVMGTDNEQFF. The CDR3 DNA reads as TGCGCCAGCAGGCCCGTTATGGGCACAGACAATGAGCAGTTCTTC.

This clonotype was recorded many times. The chain employs TRBV27 and TRBJ1-6, with TRBD1 matching 8 bases. Trimming cost V 3 bases and J 7 bases; bases outside gene matches: 2. This CDR3 spans 14 amino acids. From germline, CDR1 is MNHEY and CDR2 SMNVEV (reference sequence). Written as DNA, the CDR3 is TGTGCCAGCAGTTTCACAGGGGGGAATTCACCCCTCCACTTT. Protein sequence: CASSFTGGNSPLHF.